This TCR beta chain was observed in a study of blood T cell repertoires in COVID-19 (dated by TCRdb to between 2020 and 2021). In the study overall: Collaborator samples came from the United States, Italy and Spain and covered acute and convalescent phases of COVID-19. The prospective study material was composed of cDNA or gDNA derived from T cells, B-cell-depleted T cells, or PBMCs. The dataset comprised deeply sampled blood TCRbeta repertoires from subjects exposed to, actively infected with, or recovered from COVID-19. The repertoires were released in a freely available public database meant as a resource for research on the immune response to SARS-CoV-2. The samples were drawn from two sources: the first 160 participants of the ongoing ImmuneRACE study, and 1,000 to 1,500 subjects contributed by 6 global collaborators. Nearly every sample came with metadata listing a de-identified subject ID, COVID-19 status, age in years and sex. HLA class I and class II types, where available, came from metadata supplied by the sample provider rather than from assay-based typing. Here is what the overall study found, with its caveats: The amount of clinical and demographic metadata varied by source and participant and was provided uncurated.

The immunoSEQ Assay, a bias-controlled multiplex PCR, was used to amplify TCRbeta CDR3 regions from genomic DNA. From the authors' description of their analysis: Nucleated cell counts per sample were estimated from amplification of reference gene primers within the assay. To quantify the absolute abundance of each unique TCRbeta CDR3 rearrangement, sequence reads were collapsed and filtered. For each sample, productive Simpson clonality was calculated as the square root of Simpson's diversity index over productive rearrangements. TCRdb mirrors the immuneACCESS table, restricted to in-frame sequences. Some clones are absent from its copies; in checked studies, under half trace to an unresolved V gene, and the reason for the others is unknown. V, J and clone size are taken as reported in that table, and D and trimming were inferred from the DNA itself. The sample table lists around 170,000 clones, over 75% of them with a count of one. Of the sample, 6.5% to 7% is held by the ten largest clones.

To note about this clone: Its antigen remains undetermined. No much larger clone exists at a distance of one base, and base qualities are not known.

Whole blood was collected in K2EDTA tubes by collaborating institutions according to the institutions' own protocols. For TCRbeta analysis, collaborators shipped samples as frozen whole blood, isolated PBMCs, or DNA extracted from either of those sample types. CDR3 length: 14 amino acids, cysteine to phenylalanine. Just CDR3 DNA is preserved here, 42 bases in frame from base 1. The trim is 6 bases for V and 4 bases for J, with a gap of 13 bases between the germline ends. Sequences SNHLY (CDR1) and FYNNEI (CDR2) are obtained from the germline V gene. Sequencing used peripheral blood. The clonotype was recovered from a man aged 70-80 years with active or convalescent COVID-19. The rearrangement combines TRBV2 with TRBJ1-5, and perhaps TRBD1 as D gene, on 6 matching bases. The CDR3 region: CASRYREANQPQHF. The DNA sequence reads TGTGCCAGCAGATACAGGGAAGCGAATCAGCCCCAGCATTTT.